The clone carrying this T cell receptor beta chain was recorded a few times. This entry belongs to a study of blood T cells in healthy people across ages. The authors ran a second PCR of 7 to 11 cycles using a sample-barcoded 5' primer and a J-beta primer mix. Per sample, CDR3-containing paired-end reads numbered at least 2.5 million. A single record per CDR3 protein comes from TCRdb applying MiXCR to the 5' RACE reads. The sample yields 1,500,000 or so distinct CDR3 sequences, almost 60% seen once. Germline assignment: CDR1 PRHDT and CDR2 FYEKMQ (reference sequence). The CDR3 loop spans 14 amino acids. Trimming took off 0 bases at V and 2 bases at J, with 6 bases between the two ends.

The chain recombines TRBV13 with TRBJ2-3, with D hard to call. This receptor was obtained from a young man in good health. Sequencing input: blood. CDR3: CASSLGKNTDTQYF. In DNA form, the CDR3 reads TGTGCCAGCAGCTTAGGAAAGAACACAGATACGCAGTATTTT. Looking up the rest from reference TRBV13 and TRBJ2-3 gives the full variable domain: AAGVIQSPRHLIKEKRETATLKCYPIPRHDTVYWYQQGPGQDPQFLISFYEKMQSDKGSIPDRFSAQQFSDYHSELNMSSLELGDSALYFCASSLGKNTDTQYFGPGTRLTVL.